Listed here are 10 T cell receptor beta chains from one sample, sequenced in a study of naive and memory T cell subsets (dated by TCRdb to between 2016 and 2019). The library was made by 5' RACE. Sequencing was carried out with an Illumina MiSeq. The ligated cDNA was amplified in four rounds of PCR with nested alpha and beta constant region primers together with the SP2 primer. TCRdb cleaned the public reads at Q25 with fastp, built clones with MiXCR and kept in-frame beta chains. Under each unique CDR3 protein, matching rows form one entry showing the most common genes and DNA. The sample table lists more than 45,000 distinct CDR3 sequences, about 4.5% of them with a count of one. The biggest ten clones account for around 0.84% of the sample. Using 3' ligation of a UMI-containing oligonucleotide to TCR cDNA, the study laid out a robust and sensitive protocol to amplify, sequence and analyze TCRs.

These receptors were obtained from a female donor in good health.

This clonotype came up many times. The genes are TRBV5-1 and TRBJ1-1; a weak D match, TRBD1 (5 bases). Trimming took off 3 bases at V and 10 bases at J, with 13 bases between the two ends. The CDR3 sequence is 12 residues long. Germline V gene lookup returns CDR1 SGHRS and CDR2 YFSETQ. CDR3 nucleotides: TGCGCCAGCAGCTACCAGGGTAAAGGAGCTTTCTTT. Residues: CASSYQGKGAFF.

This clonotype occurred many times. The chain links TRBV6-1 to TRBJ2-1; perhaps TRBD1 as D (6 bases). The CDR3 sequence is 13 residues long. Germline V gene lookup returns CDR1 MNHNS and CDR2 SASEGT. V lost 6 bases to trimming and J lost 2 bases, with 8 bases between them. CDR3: CASSGQTYNEQFF. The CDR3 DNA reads TGTGCCAGCAGCGGACAGACCTACAATGAGCAGTTCTTC.

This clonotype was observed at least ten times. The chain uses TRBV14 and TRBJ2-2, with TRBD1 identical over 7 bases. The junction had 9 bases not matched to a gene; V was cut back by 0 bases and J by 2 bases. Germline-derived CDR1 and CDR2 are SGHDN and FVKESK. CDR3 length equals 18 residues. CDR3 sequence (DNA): TGTGCCAGCAGCCAAGATCTTGTGTACAGGGGAAACACCGGGGAGCTGTTTTTT. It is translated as CASSQDLVYRGNTGELFF.

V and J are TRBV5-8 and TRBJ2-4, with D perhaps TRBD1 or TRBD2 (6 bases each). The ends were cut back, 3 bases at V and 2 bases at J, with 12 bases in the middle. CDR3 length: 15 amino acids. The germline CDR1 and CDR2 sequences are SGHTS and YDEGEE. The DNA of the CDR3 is TGTGCCAGCAGCTCGGGGGCGGGCCCCAAAAACATTCAGTACTTC. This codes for CASSSGAGPKNIQYF.

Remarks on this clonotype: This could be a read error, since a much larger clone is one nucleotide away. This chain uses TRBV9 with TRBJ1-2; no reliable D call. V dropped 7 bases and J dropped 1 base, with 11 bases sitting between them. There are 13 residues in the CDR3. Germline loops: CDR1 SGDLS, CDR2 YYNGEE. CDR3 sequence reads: CASSAGCNYGYTF. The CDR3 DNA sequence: TGTGCCAGCTCCGCCGGGTGTAACTATGGCTACACCTTC.

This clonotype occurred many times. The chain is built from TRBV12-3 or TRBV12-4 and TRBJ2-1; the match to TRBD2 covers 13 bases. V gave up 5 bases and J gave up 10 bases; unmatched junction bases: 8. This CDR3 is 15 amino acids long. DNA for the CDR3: TGTGCCAGCAGTCCCCGGACTAGCGGGAGTGCCGAGCAGTTCTTC. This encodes CASSPRTSGSAEQFF.

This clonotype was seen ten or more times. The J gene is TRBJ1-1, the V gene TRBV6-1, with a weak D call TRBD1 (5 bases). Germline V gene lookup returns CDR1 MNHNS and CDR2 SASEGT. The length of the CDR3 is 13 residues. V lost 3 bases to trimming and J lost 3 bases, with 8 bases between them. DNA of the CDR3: TGTGCCAGCAGTGACGGCAGGGACACTGAAGCTTTCTTT. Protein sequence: CASSDGRDTEAFF.

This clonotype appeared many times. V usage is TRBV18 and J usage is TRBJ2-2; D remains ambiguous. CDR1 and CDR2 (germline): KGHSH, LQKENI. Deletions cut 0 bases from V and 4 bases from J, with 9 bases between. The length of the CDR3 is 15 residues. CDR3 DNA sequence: TGTGCCAGCTCACCACCAGGGTCAGGCACCGGGGAGCTGTTTTTT. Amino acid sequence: CASSPPGSGTGELFF.

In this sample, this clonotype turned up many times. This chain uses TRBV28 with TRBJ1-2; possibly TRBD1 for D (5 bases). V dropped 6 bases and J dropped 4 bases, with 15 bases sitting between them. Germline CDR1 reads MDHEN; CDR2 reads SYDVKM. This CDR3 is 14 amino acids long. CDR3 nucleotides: TGTGCCAGCAGGCTAGGGGCGGTTACCTATGGCTACACCTTC. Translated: CASRLGAVTYGYTF.

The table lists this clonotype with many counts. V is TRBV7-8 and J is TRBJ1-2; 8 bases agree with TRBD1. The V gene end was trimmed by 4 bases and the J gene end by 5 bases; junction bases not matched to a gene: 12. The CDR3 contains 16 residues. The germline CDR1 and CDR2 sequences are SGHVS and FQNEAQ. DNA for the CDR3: TGTGCCAGCAGCTCCAGGGGGCGAAGCCTAATTTATGGCTACACCTTC. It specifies CASSSRGRSLIYGYTF.